The 28 T cell receptor beta chains below were found in one sample sequenced in a study of blood T cell repertoires in COVID-19 (dated by TCRdb to 2018 to 2020). Libraries were made using the immunoSEQ multiplex PCR assay. This is the immuneACCESS table as TCRdb keeps it, with only in-frame sequences that have V and J called. A part of the clones is gone; compared with another copy, unresolved V genes explain less than half, and the rest is unexplained. For this sample the table gives under 300,000 clones, of which roughly 90% were detected only once. The ten most abundant clones make up around 12% of the sample. Sequences were obtained from peripheral blood. These receptor sequences come from a woman in her seventies with COVID-19, enrolled during active disease.

The chain is built from TRBV19 and TRBJ1-1; D uncertain. The CDR3 is made up of 13 amino acids. Trimming took 4 bases from V and 6 from J, leaving 12 bases between them. Germline V gene sequence: CDR1 LNHDA, CDR2 SQIVND (reference sequence). The chain's CDR3 is CASSSLRSAEAFF. The DNA for the CDR3 is TGTGCCAGTAGTAGTCTGAGGTCTGCTGAAGCTTTCTTT.

This clone was seen only a few times. The sample carries other DNA sequences with the same CDR3. The CDR3 nucleotides read TGTGCCAGCTCACCCCTTGCAGGGGCGAACACCGGGGAGCTGTTTTTT. Protein sequence: CASSPLAGANTGELFF. The chain has TRBV18 and TRBJ2-2; weak D call: TRBD1 (6 bases). V lost 3 bases, J lost 0 bases, and 11 bases lay in between. Per the germline V gene, CDR1 is KGHSH and CDR2 is LQKENI. The CDR3 totals 16 residues.

V is TRBV2 and J is TRBJ1-1; a possible D gene is TRBD1 (6 bases). This CDR3 is built from 13 residues. Looked up from germline, CDR1 is SNHLY and CDR2 is FYNNEI. V gave up 5 bases and J gave up 1 base, with 8 bases separating them. CDR3 amino acids: CASSPQGNTEAFF. In nucleotides, the CDR3 is TGTGCCAGCAGTCCACAGGGGAACACTGAAGCTTTCTTT. Using reference TRBV2 and TRBJ1-1 for the parts outside the CDR3, the full variable domain is EPEVTQTPSHQVTQMGQEVILRCVPISNHLYFYWYRQILGQKVEFLVSFYNNEISEKSEIFDDQFSVERPDGSNFTLKIRSTKLEDSAMYFCASSPQGNTEAFFGQGTRLTVV.

V usage is TRBV10-2 and J usage is TRBJ1-3; TRBD1 might be the D (5 bases). Germline V gene sequence: CDR1 WSHSY, CDR2 SAAADI. Trimming took off 0 bases at V and 7 bases at J, with 10 bases between the two ends. CDR3 length: 14 amino acids. The CDR3 sequence is CASSESGGTNTIYF. In DNA form, the CDR3 reads TGCGCCAGCAGTGAGTCGGGGGGGACGAACACCATATATTTT.

In regard to this clone: Other DNA sequences of this sample code for an identical CDR3. V is TRBV7-2 and J is TRBJ1-5; 9 nucleotides agree with TRBD1. Germline-derived CDR1 and CDR2 are SGHTA and FQGNSA. The CDR3 consists of 13 residues. V lost 5 bases and J lost 7; bases outside the gene matches: 3. The CDR3 protein is CASSLTGGQPQHF. The CDR3 DNA sequence: TGTGCCAGCAGCCTTACAGGGGGCCAGCCCCAGCATTTT.

The chain couples TRBV28 to TRBJ2-2, with unresolved D. The germline gives CDR1 MDHEN, CDR2 SYDVKM. The CDR3 spans 12 residues. The V and J ends lost 5 bases and 3 bases respectively, with 4 bases between them. The CDR3 bases are TGTGCCAGCAGTGTAGACACCGGGGAGCTGTTTTTT. Its protein product is CASSVDTGELFF.

The V call is TRBV7-8, the J call TRBJ2-7, with TRBD2 matching over 9 bases. This CDR3 is built from 15 residues. With V trimmed by 3 bases and J by 0 bases, 3 bases remained unmatched. Per the germline V gene, CDR1 is SGHVS and CDR2 is FQNEAQ. The CDR3 DNA sequence: TGTGCCAGCAGCTTTAGCGGGGGCGCCTCCTACGAGCAGTACTTC. Its protein is CASSFSGGASYEQYF.

The genes are TRBV5-1 and TRBJ1-3; a possible D gene is TRBD1 (5 bases). Trimming removed 0 bases from V and 3 bases from J, with 7 bases in between. The V gene's germline CDR1 is SGHRS and CDR2 YFSETQ. This CDR3 spans 14 amino acids. DNA for the CDR3: TGCGCCAGCAGCTTGGGGCAGGGTGGAAACACCATATATTTT. It yields the protein CASSLGQGGNTIYF.

V usage is TRBV28 and J usage is TRBJ2-5; no reliable D call. The CDR3 covers 15 residues. In germline, CDR1 is MDHEN, CDR2 SYDVKM. The ends were cut back, 3 bases at V and 2 bases at J, with 13 bases in the middle. CDR3 DNA sequence: TGTGCCAGCAGTTTTGATACTTACTATCAAGAGACCCAGTACTTC. Its translation is CASSFDTYYQETQYF.

The chain couples TRBV27 to TRBJ2-5, with TRBD1 identical over 10 bases. The CDR3 runs to 16 residues. From germline, CDR1 is MNHEY and CDR2 SMNVEV (reference sequence). Trimming at V came to 5 bases and at J to 4 bases, leaving 10 bases not matched to a gene. CDR3 loop: CASSPLGTGDPETQYF. CDR3 in DNA: TGTGCCAGCAGTCCCCTCGGGACAGGGGACCCAGAGACCCAGTACTTC.

The V gene is TRBV15, the J gene TRBJ1-6; a weak D match, TRBD1 (5 bases). The V gene lost 5 bases and the J gene lost 0 bases, with 8 bases spanning the gap. Germline-derived CDR1 and CDR2 are LNHNV and YYDKDF (reference sequence). This CDR3 has 15 residues. This chain's CDR3 is CATSVDNSYNSPLHF. CDR3 DNA: TGTGCCACCAGCGTGGACAACTCCTATAATTCACCCCTCCACTTT. The whole variable domain, filled in from reference TRBV15 and TRBJ1-6, reads DAMVIQNPRYQVTQFGKPVTLSCSQTLNHNVMYWYQQKSSQAPKLLFHYYDKDFNNEADTPDNFQSRRPNTSFCFLDIRSPGLGDTAMYLCATSVDNSYNSPLHFGNGTRLTVT.

This rearrangement joins TRBV5-6 to TRBJ1-2, with TRBD1 identical over 7 bases. The germline V gene has CDR1 SGHDT and CDR2 YYEEEE. With V trimmed by 4 bases and J by 5 bases, 17 bases remained unmatched. The CDR3 consists of 17 residues. The CDR3 DNA reads as TGTGCCAGCAGCCTAGGGCTACAGGGGCACGGTAGGTATGGCTACACCTTC. Translation: CASSLGLQGHGRYGYTF.

With regard to this clone: The sample has other DNA sequences that encode this CDR3 too. The chain recombines TRBV5-1 with TRBJ1-2; TRBD1 matches 7 bases. The J segment lost 8 bases and the V segment lost 0 bases, leaving 4 bases of the junction unmatched. CDR3 size: 13 residues. Germline values: CDR1 SGHRS, CDR2 YFSETQ. CDR3 protein: CASSLGQGGGYTF. The CDR3 bases are TGCGCCAGCAGCTTGGGACAGGGAGGAGGCTACACCTTC.

The chain has TRBV6-5 and TRBJ2-5; a possible D gene is TRBD1 (6 bases). The V end lost 6 bases, the J end lost 4 bases, and 15 bases lay between the germline ends. The germline V gene has CDR1 MNHEY and CDR2 SVGAGI. This CDR3 has 14 amino acids. In nucleotides, the CDR3 is TGTGCCAGCAGGAAGAGAGGCAGGGGAGAGACCCAGTACTTC. The encoded protein is CASRKRGRGETQYF.

The chain is built from TRBV2 and TRBJ2-5; 11 bases line up with TRBD2. After removal of 5 bases from V and 4 bases from J, the junction contained 12 bases not matched to a gene. Germline V CDR1 and CDR2: SNHLY, FYNNEI. This CDR3 is built from 17 residues. CDR3 amino acids: CASSRRPSGGTRETQYF. DNA of the CDR3: TGTGCCAGCAGTCGGCGACCTAGCGGGGGGACCCGAGAGACCCAGTACTTC.

The chain couples TRBV5-5 to TRBJ2-3, with 7 nucleotides matching TRBD1. CDR1 is SGHKS and CDR2 is YYEKEE in the germline V gene (reference sequence). The CDR3 is 16 amino acids. The V and J ends lost 1 base and 1 base, in that order; junction bases with no gene match: 6. The DNA for the CDR3 is TGTGCCAGCAGCTTGACAGGGGCCTTTGGCACAGATACGCAGTATTTT. Translated: CASSLTGAFGTDTQYF.

The gene calls are TRBV27 and TRBJ2-2; D is perhaps TRBD1 (6 bases). The CDR3 has 16 amino acids. V lost 5 bases and J 4 bases, leaving 17 bases between the germline ends. Germline values: CDR1 MNHEY, CDR2 SMNVEV (reference sequence). The CDR3 nucleotides read TGTGCCAGCAGTCCCTACTGGACAGTTGGCACCGGGGAGCTGTTTTTT. Protein product: CASSPYWTVGTGELFF.

The chain is built from TRBV19 and TRBJ2-7, with D possibly matching TRBD2 (6 bases). Trimming cost V 5 bases and J 5 bases, with 13 bases left between them. The germline CDR1 and CDR2 sequences are LNHDA and SQIVND (reference sequence). This CDR3 has 13 amino acids. CDR3 DNA: TGTGCCAGTAGTTTGGGCAGGAGGGACGAGCAGTACTTC. It encodes CASSLGRRDEQYF.

This clone was counted between two and nine times. Other DNA sequences in this specimen translate into the identical CDR3. The genes are TRBV18 and TRBJ1-5; 8 nucleotides align to TRBD1. CDR3 length: 15 residues. CDR1 KGHSH and CDR2 LQKENI come from the germline V gene. V shed 3 bases, J shed 4 bases, and the junction held 5 bases outside the gene matches. The CDR3 region is CASSPDRGGNQPQHF. The CDR3, as DNA: TGTGCCAGCTCACCCGACAGGGGTGGGAATCAGCCCCAGCATTTT. Complete variable domain (other parts from reference TRBV18 and TRBJ1-5): NAGVMQNPRHLVRRRGQEARLRCSPMKGHSHVYWYRQLPEEGLKFMVYLQKENIIDESGMPKERFSAEFPKEGPSILRIQQVVRGDSAAYFCASSPDRGGNQPQHFGDGTRLSIL.

V is TRBV5-1 and J is TRBJ2-5, with 8 positions matching TRBD2. J lost 1 base, V lost 0 bases, and 5 bases had no gene match. Germline V gene sequence: CDR1 SGHRS, CDR2 YFSETQ. CDR3 size: 16 residues. The CDR3 nucleotides are TGCGCCAGCAGCTTGGGTATAGCGGGGACCCAAGAGACCCAGTACTTC. Translating it yields CASSLGIAGTQETQYF.

This clone showed up just once. The CDR3 here is CASSIRAPGQNSPLHF. In DNA form, the CDR3 reads TGTGCCAGTAGTATTCGAGCCCCAGGGCAGAATTCACCCCTCCACTTT. The chain joins TRBV19 to TRBJ1-6, with a possible D match to TRBD1 (5 bases). The CDR3 totals 16 residues. The V gene lost 3 bases and the J gene lost 7 bases, with 16 bases spanning the gap. Germline assignment: CDR1 LNHDA and CDR2 SQIVND (reference sequence).

The rearrangement joins TRBV12-3 or TRBV12-4 to TRBJ1-6; a weak D match, TRBD1 (6 bases). This CDR3 contains 13 residues. Trimming stripped 7 bases from V and 7 bases from J, with 11 bases between. CDR3 residues: CASTPDRNSPLHF. In nucleotides, the CDR3 is TGTGCCAGCACCCCGGACAGAAATTCACCCCTCCACTTT.

The chain recombines TRBV2 with TRBJ1-4, with unresolved D. Trimming left V 4 bases short and J 3 bases short, with 6 bases between. The CDR3 runs to 13 residues. CDR1 SNHLY and CDR2 FYNNEI come from the germline V gene. The CDR3 reads CASSGGANEKLFF. In DNA, the CDR3 is TGTGCCAGCAGTGGCGGGGCTAATGAAAAACTGTTTTTT.

The genes are TRBV7-2 and TRBJ2-2; maybe TRBD2 (5 bases). Germline CDR1 is SGHTA and CDR2 is FQGNSA. This CDR3 spans 12 amino acids. The V and J ends lost 4 bases and 5 bases respectively, with 5 bases between them. CDR3 sequence (DNA): TGTGCCAGCAGCTCGGGGACCGGGGAGCTGTTTTTT. This codes for CASSSGTGELFF.

This rearrangement joins TRBV3-1 (or the pseudogene TRBV3-2) to TRBJ2-4; 9 nucleotides align to TRBD1. The V gene end was trimmed by 3 bases and the J gene end by 15 bases; junction bases not matched to a gene: 9. Germline CDR1 LGHDT, CDR2 YNNKEL (reference sequence). CDR3 length: 13 residues. This chain's CDR3 is CASSHVTGGNWYF. CDR3 sequence (DNA): TGTGCCAGCAGCCATGTGACAGGGGGAAATTGGTACTTC.

This chain joins TRBV7-6 and TRBJ2-7; possible D gene TRBD1, 6 bases. There are 14 residues in the CDR3. V was shortened by 5 bases and J by 0 bases, with 11 bases between the two germline ends. CDR1 is SGHVS, CDR2 FNYEAQ, per germline. CDR3 residues: CASSNRDISYEQYF. The CDR3 DNA is TGTGCCAGCAGCAACCGGGACATCTCCTACGAGCAGTACTTC.

The rearrangement links TRBV13 to TRBJ2-1; possible D gene TRBD1, 6 bases. CDR1 and CDR2 from the germline V gene are PRHDT and FYEKMQ (reference sequence). The CDR3 is 15 residues long. Trimming pared 7 bases from V and 0 bases from J, leaving 13 bases between. CDR3 loop: CASNIRGDSYNEQFF. CDR3 nucleotides: TGTGCCAGCAACATCAGGGGTGACTCCTACAATGAGCAGTTCTTC.

This sequence joins TRBV11-3 and TRBJ2-5; possible D gene TRBD2, 6 bases. Germline V gene sequence: CDR1 SGHNT, CDR2 YENEEA. This CDR3 contains 15 residues. The V and J ends lost 3 bases and 4 bases respectively, with 15 bases between them. The CDR3: CASSFVGGSGETQYF. The CDR3 DNA reads TGTGCCAGCAGCTTCGTTGGGGGGTCAGGAGAGACCCAGTACTTC.